These T cell receptor beta chains were read from a single sample in a study of cytomegalovirus exposure and HLA in healthy donors. Produced via immunoSEQ multiplex PCR; TCRdb's table is partial and in-frame only. The repertoire holds around 110,000 clones, with 60% to 80% as singletons. The sample comprised PBMCs. The receptors stem from a man aged 35-49 years in good health and CMV-seronegative. Both conserved end residues are part of each CDR3. The order of the fields is J gene, clone size, V gene, D gene, CDR3 protein, CDR3 DNA. The D gene is left open where the match is weak. Part of the rows lack a size; the others show once, few, many or a class for expanded clones.

TRBJ2-3,-,TRBV5-1,-,CASSLAGDTQYF,TGCGCCAGCAGCTTGGCCGGAGATACGCAGTATTTT
TRBJ1-1,once,TRBV7-6,-,CASSYDVGGATEAFF,TGTGCCAGCAGCTACGATGTGGGGGGGGCGACTGAAGCTTTCTTT
TRBJ1-6,-,TRBV7-9,TRBD1,CASSIGTVGNSPLHF,TGTGCCAGCAGCATCGGGACAGTGGGTAATTCACCCCTCCACTTT
TRBJ1-5,few,TRBV19,-,CASRGGASNQPQHF,TGTGCCAGTAGAGGAGGAGCTAGCAATCAGCCCCAGCATTTT
TRBJ2-5,few,TRBV27,TRBD1,CASSSFISGQGSQTQYF,TGTGCCAGCAGTTCGTTCATTTCGGGACAGGGATCACAGACCCAGTACTTC
TRBJ2-7,-,TRBV14,TRBD2,CASSQALRGGRNYEQYF,TGTGCCAGCAGCCAAGCCCTTCGGGGGGGGAGGAACTACGAGCAGTACTTC
TRBJ2-1,-,TRBV6-5,-,CASRHGESYNEQFF,TGTGCCAGCAGACACGGGGAATCCTACAATGAGCAGTTCTTC
TRBJ1-2,-,TRBV5-1,TRBD1,CASSPPGQGASGYTF,TGCGCCAGCAGCCCCCCGGGACAGGGGGCAAGTGGCTACACCTTC
TRBJ1-1,few,TRBV29-1,TRBD1,CSVEYRGNTEAFF,TGCAGCGTTGAGTACAGGGGGAACACTGAAGCTTTCTTT
TRBJ2-2,-,TRBV2,-,CASGPEDTGELFF,TGTGCCAGCGGACCGGAGGACACCGGGGAGCTGTTTTTT